A selection of T cell receptor beta chains follows, all from one sample in a study of siplizumab effects on memory and regulatory T cells. Produced via immunoSEQ multiplex PCR; TCRdb's table is partial and in-frame only. Found here are about 110,000 clones, about 92% of them singletons; the top ten hold around 0.3%. The material sequenced was CD4+ T cells sorted from blood. The receptors were sampled from a human donor in good health. Both conserved end residues are part of each CDR3. D genes are given only for firm matches. Not all rows give a size; the values are once, few, many and, for expanded clones, a class.

>NA|TRBJ2-1|NA|TRBV10-3|14
TGTGCCATCAGTGAACAACAGGGAAAAGGTGAGCAGTTCTTC
CAISEQQGKGEQFF
>TRBD2|TRBJ2-3|NA|TRBV14|13
TGTGCCAGCAGCCCCCAAGGACTAGCCACGCAGTATTTT
CASSPQGLATQYF
>NA|TRBJ2-3|NA|TRBV11-2|17
TGTGCCAGCAGCTTAGGGGGGGCGGGGCCAAGCACAGATACGCAGTATTTT
CASSLGGAGPSTDTQYF
>TRBD1|TRBJ2-6|NA|TRBV6-4|18
TGTGCCAGCAGTGCCAGGGGGATGGGGCTCTCTGGGGCCAACGTCCTGACTTTC
CASSARGMGLSGANVLTF
>TRBD1|TRBJ1-1|NA|TRBV27|15
TGTGCCAGCAGCCGGGACAGGGGACTGAACACTGAAGCTTTCTTT
CASSRDRGLNTEAFF
>NA|TRBJ2-5|NA|TRBV7-8|14
TGTGCCAGCAGCTTAAATAGGGCTCGGGAGACCCAGTACTTC
CASSLNRARETQYF
>NA|TRBJ1-4|NA|TRBV4-2|15
TGTGCCAGCAGCCAACGGGGAGTGGCTAATGAAAAACTGTTTTTT
CASSQRGVANEKLFF
>NA|TRBJ1-1|NA|TRBV5-4|16
TGTGCCAGCAGCTTGGTTTTACAGGGCGGGGACACTGAAGCTTTCTTT
CASSLVLQGGDTEAFF
>NA|TRBJ2-5|NA|TRBV28|13
TGTGCCAGCAGTTTATTCCCCGCGGGGACCCAGTACTTC
CASSLFPAGTQYF
>TRBD1|TRBJ2-1|NA|TRBV6-6|14
TGTGCCAGCAGTTACGGACAGGGGGCGAATGAGCAGTTCTTC
CASSYGQGANEQFF
>NA|TRBJ2-3|NA|TRBV9|15
TGTGCCAGCAGCGTCCGGACTACCCTCACAGATACGCAGTATTTT
CASSVRTTLTDTQYF
>TRBD1|TRBJ1-5|NA|TRBV6-1|17
TGTGCCAGCAGTGAAGGCAGGGGGCGCTCCGGGGGTCAGCCCCAGCATTTT
CASSEGRGRSGGQPQHF
>NA|TRBJ2-1|NA|TRBV2|13
TGTGCCAGCAGTGGCAGGTCCTACAATGAGCAGTTCTTC
CASSGRSYNEQFF
>TRBD2|TRBJ2-1|few|TRBV19|15
TGTGCCAGTAGACCCCGGGGGGGCATCTACAATGAGCAGTTCTTC
CASRPRGGIYNEQFF
>TRBD1|TRBJ2-5|NA|TRBV2|13
TGTGCCAGCAGCGGGACAGGGCAAGAGACCCAGTACTTC
CASSGTGQETQYF
>TRBD1|TRBJ2-5|NA|TRBV20-1|11
TGCAGTGCCGACAGGGAAGAGACCCAGTACTTC
CSADREETQYF
>NA|TRBJ2-3|once|TRBV9|14
TGTGCCAGCAGCGATAGAAGCGGGACAGATACGCAGTATTTT
CASSDRSGTDTQYF
>TRBD1|TRBJ1-5|NA|TRBV19|15
TGTGCCAGTAGGACAGGGGGGGGCGCAGGTCAGCCCCAGCATTTT
CASRTGGGAGQPQHF
>TRBD2|TRBJ2-2|NA|TRBV27|15
TGTGCCAGCACTTCCCGGGGGGGCAACACCGGGGAGCTGTTTTTT
CASTSRGGNTGELFF
>TRBD1|TRBJ1-2|NA|TRBV6-5|12
TGTGCCAGCAGTGGGACAGGGAATGGCTACACCTTC
CASSGTGNGYTF
>NA|TRBJ2-5|NA|TRBV10-3|11
TGTGCCATCAGTGACCAAGAGACCCAGTACTTC
CAISDQETQYF
>NA|TRBJ2-5|NA|TRBV7-9|11
TGTGCCAGCAGTTACCTGGAGACCCAGTACTTC
CASSYLETQYF
>NA|TRBJ1-1|NA|TRBV11-3|12
TGTGCCAGCAGCTTAGCCAGGGCTGAAGCTTTCTTT
CASSLARAEAFF
>TRBD1|TRBJ2-5|NA|TRBV19|17
TGTGCCAGTAGTATTTCCCTACCCCGGACAGGGGCAGAGACCCAGTACTTC
CASSISLPRTGAETQYF
>NA|TRBJ1-2|NA|TRBV5-4|16
TGTGCCTCTGAACTCGGAGGGGGTGCTACCAACTATGGCTACACCTTC
CASELGGGATNYGYTF
>NA|TRBJ2-7|NA|TRBV5-6|15
TGTGCCAGCAGCTTGTTTGGGGGACGCCCCAACGAGCAGTACTTC
CASSLFGGRPNEQYF
>NA|TRBJ2-2|NA|TRBV30|16
TGTGCCTGGAGCCCCCCCCGGGGACGAACTGGGGGGGAGCTGTTTTTT
CAWSPPRGRTGGELFF
>TRBD2|TRBJ2-7|NA|TRBV29-1|18
TGCAGCGCCGCCGCCCCGGGACTAGCGGGGGGTTTCGAGTTTGAGCAGTACTTC
CSAAAPGLAGGFEFEQYF
>NA|TRBJ1-3|NA|TRBV30|12
TGTGCCTGGATTTACTCTGGAAACACCATATATTTT
CAWIYSGNTIYF
>TRBD1|TRBJ2-5|NA|TRBV5-1|15
TGCGCCAGCAGCCGGGACAGGCCTGGCAGGGAGACCCAGTACTTC
CASSRDRPGRETQYF
>TRBD2|TRBJ2-3|once|TRBV27|17
TGTGCCAGCAGCCTGCGACTAGCGGGGTCTAGCACAGATACGCAGTATTTT
CASSLRLAGSSTDTQYF
>TRBD1|TRBJ2-7|NA|TRBV19|16
TGTGCCAGTTCGGATGGAGGGGGACAGGGTCCCTACGAGCAGTACTTC
CASSDGGGQGPYEQYF
>NA|TRBJ1-5|NA|TRBV6-6|11
TGTGCCAGCAGTGACAATCAGCCCCAGCATTTT
CASSDNQPQHF
>NA|TRBJ2-7|NA|TRBV5-4|13
TGTGCCAGCAGCCGCCCGGGACTCAACGAGCAGTACTTC
CASSRPGLNEQYF
>NA|TRBJ1-2|NA|TRBV27|15
TGTGCCAGCAGTTTAAACCGGCGACCGAACTATGGCTACACCTTC
CASSLNRRPNYGYTF
>NA|TRBJ1-5|NA|TRBV6-1|13
TGTGCCAGCAGTGAATCAAGAAATCAGCCCCAGCATTTT
CASSESRNQPQHF
>NA|TRBJ2-6|NA|TRBV19|14
TGTGCCAGTACAAAACCCTCTGGGGCCAACGTCCTGACTTTC
CASTKPSGANVLTF
>TRBD2|TRBJ2-1|NA|TRBV4-3|17
TGCGCCAGCAGCCGGGGGGCCGGGACTAGCGGGGAGAATGAGCAGTTCTTC
CASSRGAGTSGENEQFF
>TRBD1|TRBJ2-2|NA|TRBV7-7|15
TGTGCTAGCAGCTCCACAGGGGGCGCGAGCGGGGAGCTGTTTTTT
CASSSTGGASGELFF
>NA|TRBJ2-3|NA|TRBV12-5|13
TGTGCTAGTGGTTTGTCGGGCGCAGATACGCAGTATTTT
CASGLSGADTQYF
>TRBD1|TRBJ1-1|NA|TRBV7-6|15
TGTGCCAGCAGTTCAACAGGGGGCGCGAGGACTGAAGCTTTCTTT
CASSSTGGARTEAFF
>NA|TRBJ1-1|NA|TRBV25-1|12
TGTGCCAGCAGGCTTAAGAACACTGAAGCTTTCTTT
CASRLKNTEAFF
>NA|TRBJ2-7|NA|TRBV27|15
TGTGCCAGCAGTAGTTTGGAGACAGCGTCCTACGAGCAGTACTTC
CASSSLETASYEQYF
>TRBD2|TRBJ2-2|NA|TRBV5-1|16
TGCGCCAGCAGGGCGGGACTAGCGGGACTCACCGGGGAGCTGTTTTTT
CASRAGLAGLTGELFF
>NA|TRBJ2-7|NA|TRBV6-1|14
TGTGCCAGCAGTGAAAGTGGACTCTCCTACGAGCAGTACTTC
CASSESGLSYEQYF
>NA|TRBJ2-7|NA|TRBV13|14
TGTGCCAGCAGCTTAAATAGGGGGTCCTACGAGCAGTACTTC
CASSLNRGSYEQYF
>NA|TRBJ2-2|NA|TRBV2|15
TGTGCCAGCAGCCTGACGGGCCGATTCTCCGGGGAGCTGTTTTTT
CASSLTGRFSGELFF
>TRBD1|TRBJ2-7|NA|TRBV6-1|14
TGTGCCAGCAGTGGGGGACAGAGCTCCTACGAGCAGTACTTC
CASSGGQSSYEQYF
>NA|TRBJ1-1|NA|TRBV6-4|14
TGTGCCAGCAGCCTTGAGGGGGGGCGGACTGAAGCTTTCTTT
CASSLEGGRTEAFF
>TRBD1|TRBJ1-1|NA|TRBV2|13
TGTGCCAGCAGCCGGGACAGGGGGGCTGAAGCTTTCTTT
CASSRDRGAEAFF